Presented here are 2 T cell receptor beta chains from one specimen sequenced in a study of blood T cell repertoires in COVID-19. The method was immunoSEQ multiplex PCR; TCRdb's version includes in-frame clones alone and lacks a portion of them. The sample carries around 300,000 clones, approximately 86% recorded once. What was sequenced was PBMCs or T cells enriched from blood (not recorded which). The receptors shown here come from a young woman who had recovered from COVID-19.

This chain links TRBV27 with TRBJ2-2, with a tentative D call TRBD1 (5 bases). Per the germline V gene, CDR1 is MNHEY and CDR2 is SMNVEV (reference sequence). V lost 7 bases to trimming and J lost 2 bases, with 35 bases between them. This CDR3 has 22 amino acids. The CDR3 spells CASTTPFSWTKGLKLNTGELFF. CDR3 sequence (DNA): TGTGCCAGCACCACTCCTTTTAGTTGGACCAAGGGGCTAAAGTTAAACACCGGGGAGCTGTTTTTT.

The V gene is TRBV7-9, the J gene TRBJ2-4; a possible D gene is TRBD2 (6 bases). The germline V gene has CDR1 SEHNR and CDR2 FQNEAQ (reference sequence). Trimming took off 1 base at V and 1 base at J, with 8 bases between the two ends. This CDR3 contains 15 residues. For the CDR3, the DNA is TGTGCCAGCAGCTTAGTGGAGGGTGCCAAAAACATTCAGTACTTC. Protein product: CASSLVEGAKNIQYF.